What follows are 20 T cell receptor beta chains derived from one specimen sequenced in a study of blood T cell repertoires in COVID-19. Sequencing used immunoSEQ multiplex PCR; TCRdb keeps in-frame clones, though not all of them. The sample shows more than 150,000 clones, 84% of them seen only once. Material: peripheral blood. These receptors all stem from a woman aged 45-60 years with acute or convalescent COVID-19.

This sequence joins TRBV2 and TRBJ1-1; no reliable D call. Trimming took 2 bases from V and 0 from J, leaving 7 bases between them. Germline CDR1 and CDR2: SNHLY and FYNNEI. This CDR3 is built from 14 residues. CDR3 in amino acids: CASSEHSMNTEAFF. CDR3 DNA sequence: TGTGCCAGCAGTGAACACAGCATGAACACTGAAGCTTTCTTT.

The CDR3 bases are TGTGCCAGTACCACGTGGGGCAGGGAAGGAGATACGCAGTATTTT. Residues: CASTTWGREGDTQYF. The chain is built from TRBV19 and TRBJ2-3; perhaps TRBD1 as D (5 bases). The CDR3 has 15 residues. Trimming pared 7 bases from V and 5 bases from J, leaving 19 bases between. Germline V gene lookup returns CDR1 LNHDA and CDR2 SQIVND (reference sequence).

As to this clone: Distinct nucleotide sequences in the sample also encode this CDR3. This chain connects TRBV5-1 to TRBJ1-4; TRBD1 matches at 8 bases. This CDR3 is built from 14 residues. The germline CDR1 and CDR2 sequences are SGHRS and YFSETQ. The ends lost 3 bases at V and 7 bases at J; junction bases unmatched: 5. CDR3 DNA sequence: TGCGCCAGCAGCTCAGGACAGGGAAGTGAAAAACTGTTTTTT. Its protein product is CASSSGQGSEKLFF. Variable domain in full (rest from reference TRBV5-1 and TRBJ1-4): KAGVTQTPRYLIKTRGQQVTLSCSPISGHRSVSWYQQTPGQGLQFLFEYFSETQRNKGNFPGRFSGRQFSNSRSEMNVSTLELGDSALYLCASSSGQGSEKLFFGSGTQLSVL.

The CDR3 coding sequence is TGTGCCAGCAGTTCGGAGACAGGGGACTTAACTTCACCCCTCCACTTT. Its translation: CASSSETGDLTSPLHF. The rearrangement uses TRBV28 and TRBJ1-6; TRBD1 matches at 8 bases. The V and J ends lost 4 bases and 9 bases, in that order; junction bases with no gene match: 11. The CDR3 spans 16 residues. CDR1 MDHEN and CDR2 SYDVKM come from the germline V gene.

The chain is built from TRBV10-2 and TRBJ1-5, with a weak D call TRBD1 (5 bases). CDR1 and CDR2 from the germline V gene are WSHSY and SAAADI. V lost 2 bases and J 4 bases, leaving 6 bases between the germline ends. The CDR3 is 13 amino acids. The CDR3, as DNA: TGCGCCAGCAGTGAGACAGGTAATCAGCCCCAGCATTTT. Protein product: CASSETGNQPQHF.

In this sample, this clone turned up once. DNA for the CDR3: TGTGCCAGCAGTCGTGGACAGGGGTATGGCTACACCTTC. Its protein product is CASSRGQGYGYTF. The V and J genes are TRBV12-3 or TRBV12-4 and TRBJ1-2; TRBD1 matches 9 bases. The CDR3 extends over 13 amino acids. The ends lost 5 bases at V and 5 bases at J; junction bases unmatched: 3.

This chain links TRBV27 with TRBJ1-6, with 7 positions matching TRBD1. Trimming removed 2 bases from V and 6 bases from J; junction bases left unmatched: 4. The CDR3 covers 15 residues. Germline CDR1 MNHEY, CDR2 SMNVEV (reference sequence). In nucleotides, the CDR3 is TGTGCCAGCAGTTTAAGAGGGGGCGTTAATTCACCCCTCCACTTT. This encodes CASSLRGGVNSPLHF.

The genes are TRBV5-1 and TRBJ1-5; 9 bases are shared with TRBD1. V was clipped by 4 bases and J by 7 bases; unmatched bases: 9. The CDR3 contains 15 residues. CDR1 is SGHRS and CDR2 is YFSETQ in the germline V gene. As DNA, the CDR3 is TGCGCCAGCAGCCCAGGACAGGGGACTGGACAGCCCCAGCATTTT. Protein sequence: CASSPGQGTGQPQHF. The full variable domain, in which reference TRBV5-1 and TRBJ1-5 provide the parts outside the CDR3, is KAGVTQTPRYLIKTRGQQVTLSCSPISGHRSVSWYQQTPGQGLQFLFEYFSETQRNKGNFPGRFSGRQFSNSRSEMNVSTLELGDSALYLCASSPGQGTGQPQHFGDGTRLSIL.

The chain is built from TRBV5-1 and TRBJ2-5; TRBD1 aligns across 9 bases. The CDR3 runs 16 residues. Germline V gene lookup returns CDR1 SGHRS and CDR2 YFSETQ. The trim removed 0 bases at V and 4 bases at J, leaving 7 bases unmatched. The CDR3 DNA sequence: TGCGCCAGCAGCTTGGCTCGACGGACAGGGGTAGAGACCCAGTACTTC. Amino acids: CASSLARRTGVETQYF.

This clone was counted only a few times. The chain employs TRBV5-4 and TRBJ1-4; D remains unclear. V lost 2 bases to trimming and J lost 0 bases, with 11 bases between them. Germline V gene lookup returns CDR1 SGHNT and CDR2 YYREEE (reference sequence). The CDR3 contains 16 residues. The CDR3, as DNA: TGTGCCAGCAGCTTAGGAGGGTCCTCAACTAATGAAAAACTGTTTTTT. It translates to CASSLGGSSTNEKLFF.

The chain is built from TRBV10-2 and TRBJ2-5; 7 nucleotides line up with TRBD2. The CDR3 is 15 residues long. The germline CDR1 and CDR2 sequences are WSHSY and SAAADI. With 2 bases clipped from V and 3 bases from J, the junction kept 6 bases outside the gene matches. CDR3 protein: CASSEPYSGKETQYF. For the CDR3, the DNA is TGCGCCAGCAGTGAGCCGTACAGCGGGAAAGAGACCCAGTACTTC.

As DNA, the CDR3 is TGTGCCAGCAGTTACCCTCCGGGGGGCCGGACTGAAGCTTTCTTT. Its translation: CASSYPPGGRTEAFF. The chain links TRBV6-2 or TRBV6-3 to TRBJ1-1; the D gene is possibly TRBD1 (6 bases). Germline V gives CDR1 MNHEY, CDR2 SVGEGT. The CDR3 runs to 15 residues. The V end was cut by 2 bases, the J end by 5 bases, with 15 bases between.

This chain links TRBV6-5 with TRBJ1-1; 7 bases agree with TRBD1. The CDR3 contains 14 residues. Germline values: CDR1 MNHEY, CDR2 SVGAGI. Trimming took 4 bases from V and 4 from J; bases not matched to a gene: 6. The CDR3 here is CASSFQGVITEAFF. CDR3 DNA: TGTGCCAGCAGTTTCCAGGGGGTAATCACTGAAGCTTTCTTT.

The V and J genes are TRBV21-1 and TRBJ1-5. TRBV21-1 is a pseudogene segment. There are 17 residues in the CDR3. The CDR3 DNA is TGTGCCAGCAGCAAAGGGAAGGCAGGGAGGCGTAATCAGCCCCAGCATTTT. Its protein product is CASSKGKAGRRNQPQHF.

The rearrangement links TRBV7-9 to TRBJ2-1; D is unclear. The germline gives CDR1 SEHNR, CDR2 FQNEAQ (reference sequence). V was trimmed by 5 bases and J by 2 bases, leaving 7 bases between them. The CDR3 spans 13 residues. Written as DNA, the CDR3 is TGTGCCAGCAGCCTTACAGCCTACAATGAGCAGTTCTTC. Protein: CASSLTAYNEQFF.

The chain uses TRBV28 and TRBJ1-3; the D is unclear. The germline V gene encodes CDR1 MDHEN and CDR2 SYDVKM. Trimming took off 1 base at V and 3 bases at J, with 7 bases between the two ends. This CDR3 region has 14 residues. Here the CDR3 reads CASSLFGVGNTIYF. In DNA, the CDR3 is TGTGCCAGCAGTTTATTCGGGGTTGGAAACACCATATATTTT.

The V and J genes are TRBV7-2 and TRBJ2-4, with TRBD2 matching over 15 bases. Per the germline V gene, CDR1 is SGHTA and CDR2 is FQGNSA. Trimming took 5 bases from V and 15 from J; bases not matched to a gene: 11. CDR3 length: 15 residues. The CDR3 DNA follows: TGTGCCAGCAGCCCCGGGACTAGCGGGAGGAGTCGGTGGTACTTC. As protein: CASSPGTSGRSRWYF.

The gene calls are TRBV27 and TRBJ1-1; D remains unclear. The CDR3 runs to 13 residues. In germline, CDR1 is MNHEY, CDR2 SMNVEV (reference sequence). The germline V and J ends were trimmed by 5 bases and 11 bases, with 18 bases remaining between them. The CDR3 nucleotides are TGTGCCAGCAGTCCTACCCTCCGCGGTGGGGCTTTCTTT. Protein: CASSPTLRGGAFF.

This chain connects TRBV15 to TRBJ2-7; 7 nucleotides agree with TRBD1. The CDR3 is made up of 14 amino acids. V lost 3 bases to trimming and J lost 3 bases; unmatched junction nucleotides: 5. The germline V gene has CDR1 LNHNV and CDR2 YYDKDF (reference sequence). CDR3 region: CATSRTGSDYEQYF. Here the CDR3 DNA reads TGTGCCACCAGCAGGACAGGGTCCGACTACGAGCAGTACTTC.

The gene calls are TRBV25-1 and TRBJ2-1; weak D call: TRBD1 (5 bases). Germline V gene sequence: CDR1 MGHDK, CDR2 SYGVNS. This CDR3 spans 15 amino acids. V was pared by 7 bases and J by 0 bases, with 13 bases between. The CDR3 coding sequence is TGTGCCAGCATTGGGGCCCCGAGCTCCTACAATGAGCAGTTCTTC. Translation: CASIGAPSSYNEQFF.